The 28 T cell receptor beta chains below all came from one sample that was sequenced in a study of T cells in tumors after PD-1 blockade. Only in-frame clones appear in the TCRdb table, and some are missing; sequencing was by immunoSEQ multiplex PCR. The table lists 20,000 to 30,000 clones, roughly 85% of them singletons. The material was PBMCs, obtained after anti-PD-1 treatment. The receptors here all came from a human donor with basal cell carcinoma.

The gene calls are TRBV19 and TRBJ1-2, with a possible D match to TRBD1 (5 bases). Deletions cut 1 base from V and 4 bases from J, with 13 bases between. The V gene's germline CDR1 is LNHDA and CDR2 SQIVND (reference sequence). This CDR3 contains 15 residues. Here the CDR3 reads CASSIAAGATYGYTF. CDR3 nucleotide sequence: TGTGCCAGTAGTATAGCGGCCGGGGCTACCTATGGCTACACCTTC.

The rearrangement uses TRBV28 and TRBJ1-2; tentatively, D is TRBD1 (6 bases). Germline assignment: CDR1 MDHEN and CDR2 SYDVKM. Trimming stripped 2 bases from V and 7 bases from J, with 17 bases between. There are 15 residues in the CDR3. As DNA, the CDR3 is TGTGCCAGCAGTTTAGGGGGGCCCCTTATGACTGGCTACACCTTC. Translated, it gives CASSLGGPLMTGYTF.

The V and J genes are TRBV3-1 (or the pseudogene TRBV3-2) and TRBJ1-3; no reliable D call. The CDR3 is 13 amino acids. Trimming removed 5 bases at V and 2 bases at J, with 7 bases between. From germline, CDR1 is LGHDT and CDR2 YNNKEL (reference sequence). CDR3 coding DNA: TGTGCCAGCAGCAGGACGGCTGGAAACACCATATATTTT. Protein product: CASSRTAGNTIYF.

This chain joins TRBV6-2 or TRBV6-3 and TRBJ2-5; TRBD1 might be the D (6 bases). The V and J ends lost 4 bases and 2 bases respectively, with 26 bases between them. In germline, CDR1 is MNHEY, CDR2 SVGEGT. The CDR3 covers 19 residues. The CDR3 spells CASSSWGSMRGSKQETQYF. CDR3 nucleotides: TGTGCCAGCAGTTCCTGGGGATCTATGAGGGGGAGCAAACAAGAGACCCAGTACTTC.

The CDR3 DNA follows: TGTGCCAGCAGTTTAATGAGGCCGAACACCGGGGAGCTGTTTTTT. Residues: CASSLMRPNTGELFF. The chain links TRBV27 to TRBJ2-2; D is uncertain. Germline values: CDR1 MNHEY, CDR2 SMNVEV (reference sequence). The CDR3 spans 15 residues. V was cut by 2 bases and J by 0 bases, with 7 bases left in between.

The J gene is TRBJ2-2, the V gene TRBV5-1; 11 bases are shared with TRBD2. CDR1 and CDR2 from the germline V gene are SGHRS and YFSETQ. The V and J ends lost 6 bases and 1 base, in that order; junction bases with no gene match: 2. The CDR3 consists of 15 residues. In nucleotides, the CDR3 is TGCGCCAGCAAACTAGCGGGGGTGAACACCGGGGAGCTGTTTTTT. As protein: CASKLAGVNTGELFF.

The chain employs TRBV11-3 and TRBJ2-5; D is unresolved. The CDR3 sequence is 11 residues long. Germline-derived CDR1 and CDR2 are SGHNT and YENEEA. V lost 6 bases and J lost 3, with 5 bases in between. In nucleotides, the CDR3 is TGTGCCAGCAGTTTGGAAGAGACCCAGTACTTC. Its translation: CASSLEETQYF.

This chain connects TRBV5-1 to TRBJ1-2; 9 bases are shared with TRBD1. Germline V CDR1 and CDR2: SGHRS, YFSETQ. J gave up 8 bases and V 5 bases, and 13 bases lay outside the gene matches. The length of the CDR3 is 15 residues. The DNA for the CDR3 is TGCGCCAGCAGGGAACGATGGACAGGGGAGCGAGGCTACACCTTC. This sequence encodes CASRERWTGERGYTF. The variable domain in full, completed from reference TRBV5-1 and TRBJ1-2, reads KAGVTQTPRYLIKTRGQQVTLSCSPISGHRSVSWYQQTPGQGLQFLFEYFSETQRNKGNFPGRFSGRQFSNSRSEMNVSTLELGDSALYLCASRERWTGERGYTFGSGTRLTVV.

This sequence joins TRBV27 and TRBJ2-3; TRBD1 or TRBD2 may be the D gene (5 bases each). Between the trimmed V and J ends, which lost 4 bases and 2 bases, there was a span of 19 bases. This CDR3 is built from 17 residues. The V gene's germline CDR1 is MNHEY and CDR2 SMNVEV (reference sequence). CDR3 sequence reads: CASSSRLGEHYTDTQYF. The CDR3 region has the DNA TGTGCCAGCAGTTCCAGATTGGGGGAACACTACACAGATACGCAGTATTTT.

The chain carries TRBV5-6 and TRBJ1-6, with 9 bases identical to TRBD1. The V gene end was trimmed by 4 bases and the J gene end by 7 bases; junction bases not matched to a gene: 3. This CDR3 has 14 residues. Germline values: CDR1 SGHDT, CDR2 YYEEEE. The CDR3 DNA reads TGTGCCAGCAGCATGGACAGGGGAAATTCACCCCTCCACTTT. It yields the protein CASSMDRGNSPLHF.

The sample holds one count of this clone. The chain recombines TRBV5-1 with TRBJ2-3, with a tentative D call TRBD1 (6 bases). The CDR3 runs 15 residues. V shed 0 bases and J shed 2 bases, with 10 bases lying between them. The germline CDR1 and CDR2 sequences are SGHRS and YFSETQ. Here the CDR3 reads CASSLAGQLTDTQYF. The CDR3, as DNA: TGCGCCAGCAGCTTGGCCGGACAGCTCACAGATACGCAGTATTTT.

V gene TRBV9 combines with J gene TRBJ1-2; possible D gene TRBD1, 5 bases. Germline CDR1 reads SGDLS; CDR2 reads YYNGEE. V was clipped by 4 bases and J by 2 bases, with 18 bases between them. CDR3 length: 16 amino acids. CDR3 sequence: CASSQYHGGWNYGYTF. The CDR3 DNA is TGTGCCAGCAGCCAGTACCATGGGGGTTGGAACTATGGCTACACCTTC.

CDR3 sequence (DNA): TGTGCCTATCGGGACAACCCCTACGAGCAGTACTTC. As protein: CAYRDNPYEQYF. The gene calls are TRBV30 and TRBJ2-7; D is perhaps TRBD1 (6 bases). The germline CDR1 and CDR2 sequences are GTSNPN and SVGIG (reference sequence). Between the trimmed V and J ends, which lost 7 bases and 2 bases, there was a span of 12 bases. The CDR3 extends over 12 amino acids.

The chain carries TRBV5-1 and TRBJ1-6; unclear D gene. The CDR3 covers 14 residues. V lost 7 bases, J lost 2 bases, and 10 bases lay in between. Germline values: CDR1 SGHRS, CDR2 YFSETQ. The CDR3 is CASAEGTYNSPLHF. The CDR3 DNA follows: TGCGCCAGCGCGGAGGGTACCTATAATTCACCCCTCCACTTT.

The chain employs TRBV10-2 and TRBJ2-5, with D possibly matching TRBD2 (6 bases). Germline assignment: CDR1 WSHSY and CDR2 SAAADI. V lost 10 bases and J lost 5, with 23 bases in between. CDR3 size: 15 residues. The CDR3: CATSRGTAGIETQYF. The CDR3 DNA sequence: TGCGCCACCTCCCGAGGGACCGCGGGGATCGAGACCCAGTACTTC.

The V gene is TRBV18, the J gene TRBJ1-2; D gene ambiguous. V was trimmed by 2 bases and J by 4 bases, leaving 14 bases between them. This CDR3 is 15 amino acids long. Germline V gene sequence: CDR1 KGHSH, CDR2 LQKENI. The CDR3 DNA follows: TGTGCCAGCTCACCAAATCCCACCAAGGGCTATGGCTACACCTTC. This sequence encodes CASSPNPTKGYGYTF.

In DNA, the CDR3 is TGTGCCAGCAGTGATAAGACTAGCCTCCACTTGGTGACGCAGTATTTT. Translation gives CASSDKTSLHLVTQYF. The chain uses TRBV2 and TRBJ2-3; 7 bases fit TRBD2. The germline V gene has CDR1 SNHLY and CDR2 FYNNEI. The CDR3 contains 16 residues. Trimming at V came to 3 bases and at J to 9 bases, leaving 15 bases not matched to a gene.

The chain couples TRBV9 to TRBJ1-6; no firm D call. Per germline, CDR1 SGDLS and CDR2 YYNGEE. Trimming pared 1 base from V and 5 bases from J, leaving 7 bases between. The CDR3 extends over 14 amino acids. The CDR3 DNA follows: TGTGCCAGCAGCGTACGAACAGATAATTCACCCCTCCACTTT. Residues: CASSVRTDNSPLHF.

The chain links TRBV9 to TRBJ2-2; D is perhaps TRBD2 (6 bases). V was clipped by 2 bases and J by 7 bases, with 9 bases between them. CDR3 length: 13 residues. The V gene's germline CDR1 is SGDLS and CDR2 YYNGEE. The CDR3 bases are TGTGCCAGCAGCGTTTTGGGGGGCGGGGAGCTGTTTTTT. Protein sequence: CASSVLGGGELFF.

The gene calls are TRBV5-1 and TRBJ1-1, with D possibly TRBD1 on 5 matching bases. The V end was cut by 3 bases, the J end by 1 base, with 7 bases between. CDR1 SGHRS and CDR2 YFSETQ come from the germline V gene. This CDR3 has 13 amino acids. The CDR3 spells CASSSQGNTEAFF. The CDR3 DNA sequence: TGCGCCAGCAGCTCGCAGGGGAACACTGAAGCTTTCTTT. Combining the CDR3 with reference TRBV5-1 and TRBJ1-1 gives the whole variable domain KAGVTQTPRYLIKTRGQQVTLSCSPISGHRSVSWYQQTPGQGLQFLFEYFSETQRNKGNFPGRFSGRQFSNSRSEMNVSTLELGDSALYLCASSSQGNTEAFFGQGTRLTVV.

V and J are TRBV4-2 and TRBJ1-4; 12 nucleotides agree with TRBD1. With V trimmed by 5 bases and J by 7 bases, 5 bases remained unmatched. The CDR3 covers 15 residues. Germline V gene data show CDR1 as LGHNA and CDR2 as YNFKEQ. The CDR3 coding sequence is TGTGCCAGCAGCTCGGGGACAGGGGGCTTTGAAAAACTGTTTTTT. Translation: CASSSGTGGFEKLFF.

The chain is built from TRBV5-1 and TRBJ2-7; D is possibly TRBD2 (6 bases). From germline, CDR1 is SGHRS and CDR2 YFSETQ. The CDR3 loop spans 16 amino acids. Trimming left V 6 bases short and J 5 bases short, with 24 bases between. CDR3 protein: CASKEFVAGTSDEQYF. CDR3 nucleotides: TGCGCCAGCAAAGAATTCGTGGCAGGGACTTCCGACGAGCAGTACTTC.

CDR3 residues: CASSPGVSGTNEQFF. CDR3 DNA: TGCGCCAGCAGCCCCGGCGTTTCAGGGACGAATGAGCAGTTCTTC. This chain connects TRBV5-1 to TRBJ2-1; perhaps D is TRBD1 or TRBD2 (5 bases each). CDR1 and CDR2 (germline): SGHRS, YFSETQ. V was trimmed by 4 bases and J by 7 bases, leaving 18 bases between them. CDR3 length: 15 residues.

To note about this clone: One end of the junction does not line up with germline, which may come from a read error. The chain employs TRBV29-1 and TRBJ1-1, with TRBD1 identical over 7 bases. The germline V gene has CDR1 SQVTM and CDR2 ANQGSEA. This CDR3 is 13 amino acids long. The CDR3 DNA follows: TGCAGCGTTGGATTGGGACAGAACTTTGAAACTTTCTTT. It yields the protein CSVGLGQNFETFF.

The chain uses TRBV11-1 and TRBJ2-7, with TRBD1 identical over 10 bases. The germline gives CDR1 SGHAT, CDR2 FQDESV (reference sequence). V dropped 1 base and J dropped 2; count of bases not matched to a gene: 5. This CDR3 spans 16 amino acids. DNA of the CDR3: TGTGCCAGCAGCTTAGGATCTGGACAGGGGGCCTACGAGCAGTACTTC. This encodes CASSLGSGQGAYEQYF.

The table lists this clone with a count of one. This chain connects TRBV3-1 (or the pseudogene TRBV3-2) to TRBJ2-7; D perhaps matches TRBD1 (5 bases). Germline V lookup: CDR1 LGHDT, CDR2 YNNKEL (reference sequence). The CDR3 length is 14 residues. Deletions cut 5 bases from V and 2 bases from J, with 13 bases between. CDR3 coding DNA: TGTGCCAGCAGCGGCCAGGGTAGAACCTACGAGCAGTACTTC. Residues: CASSGQGRTYEQYF.

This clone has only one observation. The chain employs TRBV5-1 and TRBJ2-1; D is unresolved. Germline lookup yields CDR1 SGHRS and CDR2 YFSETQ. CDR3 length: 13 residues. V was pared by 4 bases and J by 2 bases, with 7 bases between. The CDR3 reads CASSRGPYNEQFF. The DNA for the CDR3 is TGCGCCAGCAGCAGAGGACCCTACAATGAGCAGTTCTTC.

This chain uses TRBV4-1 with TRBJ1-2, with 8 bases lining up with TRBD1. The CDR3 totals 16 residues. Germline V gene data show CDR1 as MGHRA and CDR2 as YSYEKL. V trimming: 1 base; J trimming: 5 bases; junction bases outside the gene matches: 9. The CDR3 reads CASSQGGQGALYGYTF. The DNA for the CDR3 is TGCGCCAGCAGCCAAGGAGGACAGGGTGCTCTATATGGCTACACCTTC.